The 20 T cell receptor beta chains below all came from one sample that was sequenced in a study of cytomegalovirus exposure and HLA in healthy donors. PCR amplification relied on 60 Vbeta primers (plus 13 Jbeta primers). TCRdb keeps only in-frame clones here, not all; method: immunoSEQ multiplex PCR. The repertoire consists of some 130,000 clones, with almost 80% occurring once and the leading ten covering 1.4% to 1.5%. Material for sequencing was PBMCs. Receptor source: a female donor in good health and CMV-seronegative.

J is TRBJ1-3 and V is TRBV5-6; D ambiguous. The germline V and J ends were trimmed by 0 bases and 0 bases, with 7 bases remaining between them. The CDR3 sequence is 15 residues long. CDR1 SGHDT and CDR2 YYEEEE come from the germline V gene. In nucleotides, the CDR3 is TGTGCCAGCAGCTTGGTGGGCAGCTCTGGAAACACCATATATTTT. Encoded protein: CASSLVGSSGNTIYF. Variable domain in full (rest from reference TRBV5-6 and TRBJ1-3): DAGVTQSPTHLIKTRGQQVTLRCSPKSGHDTVSWYQQALGQGPQFIFQYYEEEERQRGNFPDRFSGHQFPNYSSELNVNALLLGDSALYLCASSLVGSSGNTIYFGEGSWLTVV.

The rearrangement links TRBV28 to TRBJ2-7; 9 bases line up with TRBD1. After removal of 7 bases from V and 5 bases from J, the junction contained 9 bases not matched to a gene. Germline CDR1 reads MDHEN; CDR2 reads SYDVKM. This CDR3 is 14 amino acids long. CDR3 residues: CASIPGTGIHEQYF. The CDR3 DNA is TGTGCCAGCATTCCCGGGACAGGGATTCACGAGCAGTACTTC.

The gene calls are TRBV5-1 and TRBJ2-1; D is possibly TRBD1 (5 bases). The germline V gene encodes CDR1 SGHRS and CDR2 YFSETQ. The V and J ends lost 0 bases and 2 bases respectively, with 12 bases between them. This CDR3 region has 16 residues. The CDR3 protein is CASSLEGQYTYNEQFF. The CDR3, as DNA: TGCGCCAGCAGCTTGGAGGGGCAGTATACCTACAATGAGCAGTTCTTC. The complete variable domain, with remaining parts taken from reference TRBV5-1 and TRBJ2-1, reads KAGVTQTPRYLIKTRGQQVTLSCSPISGHRSVSWYQQTPGQGLQFLFEYFSETQRNKGNFPGRFSGRQFSNSRSEMNVSTLELGDSALYLCASSLEGQYTYNEQFFGPGTRLTVL.

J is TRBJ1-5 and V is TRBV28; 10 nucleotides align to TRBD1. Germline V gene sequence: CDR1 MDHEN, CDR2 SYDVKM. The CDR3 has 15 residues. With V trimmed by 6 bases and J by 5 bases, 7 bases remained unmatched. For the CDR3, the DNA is TGTGCCAGCAGCACCGGGACAGGGGATTATCAGCCCCAGCATTTT. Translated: CASSTGTGDYQPQHF.

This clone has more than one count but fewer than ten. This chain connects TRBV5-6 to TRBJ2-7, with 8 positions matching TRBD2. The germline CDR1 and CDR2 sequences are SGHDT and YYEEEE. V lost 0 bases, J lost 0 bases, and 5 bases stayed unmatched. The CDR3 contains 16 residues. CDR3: CASSLGAGVNSYEQYF. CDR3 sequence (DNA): TGTGCCAGCAGCTTGGGAGCGGGAGTTAACTCCTACGAGCAGTACTTC.

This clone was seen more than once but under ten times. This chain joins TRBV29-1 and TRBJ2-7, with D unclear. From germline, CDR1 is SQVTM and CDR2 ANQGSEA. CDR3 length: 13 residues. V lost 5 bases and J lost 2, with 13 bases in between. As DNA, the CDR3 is TGCAGCGTTCGAGGCAGCGCAACCTACGAGCAGTACTTC. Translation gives CSVRGSATYEQYF.

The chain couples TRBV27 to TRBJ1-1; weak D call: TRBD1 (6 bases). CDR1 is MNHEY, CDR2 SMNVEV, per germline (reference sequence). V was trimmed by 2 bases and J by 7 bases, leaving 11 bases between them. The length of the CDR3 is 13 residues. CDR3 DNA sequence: TGTGCCAGCAGTTTACGGACAGCCAATGAAGCTTTCTTT. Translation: CASSLRTANEAFF.

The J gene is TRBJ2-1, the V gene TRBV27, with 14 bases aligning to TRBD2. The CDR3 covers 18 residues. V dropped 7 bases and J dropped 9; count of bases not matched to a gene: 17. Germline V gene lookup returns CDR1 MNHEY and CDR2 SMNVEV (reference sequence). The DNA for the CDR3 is TGTGCCAGCATCAAAAGGGGTCCGACTAGCGGGAGGGCGACTGAGCAGTTCTTC. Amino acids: CASIKRGPTSGRATEQFF.

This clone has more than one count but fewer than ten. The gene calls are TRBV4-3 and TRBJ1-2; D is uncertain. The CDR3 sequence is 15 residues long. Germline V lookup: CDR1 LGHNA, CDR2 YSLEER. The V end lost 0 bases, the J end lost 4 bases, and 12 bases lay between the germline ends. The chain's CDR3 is CASSQDTPTPYGYTF. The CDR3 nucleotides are TGCGCCAGCAGCCAAGACACCCCTACCCCCTATGGCTACACCTTC.

The CDR3 DNA reads as TGTGCCAGCAGCTCTATAGCGGGAGTAGAGACCCAGTACTTC. This codes for CASSSIAGVETQYF. J is TRBJ2-5 and V is TRBV7-6; 9 bases line up with TRBD2. CDR1 SGHVS and CDR2 FNYEAQ come from the germline V gene. CDR3 size: 14 residues. J was trimmed by 4 bases and V by 4 bases; bases with no gene match: 4.

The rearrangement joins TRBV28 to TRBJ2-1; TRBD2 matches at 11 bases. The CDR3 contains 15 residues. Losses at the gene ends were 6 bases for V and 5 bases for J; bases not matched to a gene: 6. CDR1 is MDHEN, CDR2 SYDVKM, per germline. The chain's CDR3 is CASSHTSGSDNEQFF. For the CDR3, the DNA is TGTGCCAGCAGCCACACTAGCGGGAGTGACAATGAGCAGTTCTTC.

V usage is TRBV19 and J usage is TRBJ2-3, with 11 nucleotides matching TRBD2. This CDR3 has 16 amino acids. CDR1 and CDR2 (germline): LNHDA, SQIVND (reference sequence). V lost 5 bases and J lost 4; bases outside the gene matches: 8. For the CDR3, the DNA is TGTGCCAGTAGTCGTCGACTAGCGGGAATCGCAGATACGCAGTATTTT. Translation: CASSRRLAGIADTQYF.

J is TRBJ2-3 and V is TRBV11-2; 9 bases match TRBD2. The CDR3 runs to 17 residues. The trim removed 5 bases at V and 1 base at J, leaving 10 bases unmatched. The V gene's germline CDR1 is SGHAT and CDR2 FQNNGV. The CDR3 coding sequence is TGTGCCAGCAGCAGGATTAGCGGGAGTAGGGGCACAGATACGCAGTATTTT. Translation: CASSRISGSRGTDTQYF.

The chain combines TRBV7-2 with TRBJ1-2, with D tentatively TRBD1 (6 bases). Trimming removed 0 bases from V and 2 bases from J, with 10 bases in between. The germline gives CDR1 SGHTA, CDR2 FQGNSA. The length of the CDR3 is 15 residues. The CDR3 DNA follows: TGTGCCAGCAGCTTAGCGGTGGGGACAAACTATGGCTACACCTTC. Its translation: CASSLAVGTNYGYTF.

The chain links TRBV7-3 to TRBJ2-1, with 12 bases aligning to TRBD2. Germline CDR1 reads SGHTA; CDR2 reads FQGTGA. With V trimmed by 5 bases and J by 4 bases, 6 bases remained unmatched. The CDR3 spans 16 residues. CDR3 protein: CASSPRGTSGYNEQFF. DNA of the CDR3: TGTGCCAGCAGCCCCCGGGGGACTAGCGGGTACAATGAGCAGTTCTTC.

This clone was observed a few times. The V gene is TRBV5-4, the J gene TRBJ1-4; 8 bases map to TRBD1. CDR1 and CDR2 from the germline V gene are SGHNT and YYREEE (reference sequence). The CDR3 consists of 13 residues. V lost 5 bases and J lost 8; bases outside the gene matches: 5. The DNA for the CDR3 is TGTGCCAGCAGACAACCAGGGGGCGAAAAACTGTTTTTT. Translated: CASRQPGGEKLFF.

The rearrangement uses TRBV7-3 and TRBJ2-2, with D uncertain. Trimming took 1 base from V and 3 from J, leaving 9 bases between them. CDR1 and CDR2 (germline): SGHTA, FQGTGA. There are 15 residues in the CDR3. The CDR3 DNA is TGTGCCAGCAGCTTAAGGTCTAGTTACACCGGGGAGCTGTTTTTT. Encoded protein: CASSLRSSYTGELFF.

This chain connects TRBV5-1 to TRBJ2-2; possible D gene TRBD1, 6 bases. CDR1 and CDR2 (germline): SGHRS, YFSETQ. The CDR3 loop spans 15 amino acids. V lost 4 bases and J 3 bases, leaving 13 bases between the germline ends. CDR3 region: CASSPLGQHTGELFF. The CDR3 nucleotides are TGCGCCAGCAGCCCCCTCGGACAGCACACCGGGGAGCTGTTTTTT.

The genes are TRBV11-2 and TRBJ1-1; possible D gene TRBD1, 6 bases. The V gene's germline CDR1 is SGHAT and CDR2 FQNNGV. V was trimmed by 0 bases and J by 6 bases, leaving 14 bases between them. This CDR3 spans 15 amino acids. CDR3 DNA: TGTGCCAGCAGCTTAGATCCTTGGGGGGGGCCTGAAGCTTTCTTT. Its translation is CASSLDPWGGPEAFF.

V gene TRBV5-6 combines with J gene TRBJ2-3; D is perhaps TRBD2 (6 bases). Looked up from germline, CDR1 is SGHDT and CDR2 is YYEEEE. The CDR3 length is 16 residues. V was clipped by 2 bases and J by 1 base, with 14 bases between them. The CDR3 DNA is TGTGCCAGCAGCTTAAGACTAGTGGCAGGCACAGATACGCAGTATTTT. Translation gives CASSLRLVAGTDTQYF.